This record concerns one T cell receptor (beta chain) sequence. With random hexamers, reverse transcription was performed on roughly 0.5 to 1 ug of RNA. TCRdb reprocessed the immunoSEQ multiplex PCR reads with MiXCR, giving one entry per CDR3 protein. The table has 150,000 to 200,000 distinct CDR3 sequences, 94% seen once. The sample belongs to a study of CD8 T cells in Susac syndrome. Trimming stripped 7 bases from V and 4 bases from J, with 13 bases between. Germline CDR1 and CDR2: SQVTM and ANQGSEA. This CDR3 comprises 12 residues. The rearrangement links TRBV29-1 to TRBJ1-2; D remains ambiguous. Sequenced input: CD4+ T cells from PBMCs. The receptor was isolated from a human donor with Susac syndrome. CDR3 coding DNA: TGCAGCGCCCTATGGGGTTCCTATGGCTACACCTTC. This encodes CSALWGSYGYTF.